This T cell receptor beta chain originates from a study of glioma-infiltrating T cells after dendritic cell vaccination. As regards this clone: Its specificity is unknown.

Points from the study as a whole: Higher TCR clonality did not directly relate to longer survival. Complete blood and tumor specimen sets were limited to few patients.

This sample's time point: after dendritic cell vaccination, including at tumor progression/relapse. V was pared by 5 bases and J by 3 bases, with 7 bases of the junction left unmatched. Per the germline V gene, CDR1 is LNHDA and CDR2 is SQIVND (reference sequence). This CDR3 comprises 16 residues. The immunoSEQ assay amplified TCRB CDR3 from up to 2 ug DNA. Using immunoSEQ multiplex PCR, the repertoire was profiled, and TCRdb retains in-frame clones only, with some absent. The sample yields tens of thousands of clones, around 83% seen once. Sequencing used blood, obtained after dendritic cell vaccination. The gene calls are TRBV19 and TRBJ1-5; 10 bases fit TRBD1. This receptor was identified in a human donor with glioblastoma. CDR3 sequence reads: CASSPRDRGSNQPQHF. CDR3 DNA: TGTGCCAGTAGTCCCCGGGACAGGGGCTCCAATCAGCCCCAGCATTTT.